This T cell receptor beta chain came from a study of T cell repertoires in aging, cancer and after chemotherapy. Study background: Healthy donor repertoires were recorded over several months to years and showed clear clonal overlap. The whole study produced a dataset of approximately 10 million TCR reads.

Amplification of TCR beta used genomic DNA extracted from peripheral blood. V lost 1 base, J lost 2 bases, and 26 bases lay in between. The CDR3 is 19 amino acids. Looked up from germline, CDR1 is GTSNPN and CDR2 is SVGIG (reference sequence). Regarding the study as a whole: No conclusions about immunological memory after chemotherapy can be drawn from the repertoire data.

Rearranged V-D-J TRB sequences were amplified with a mixed TRB-A/B primer pool. TCRdb called the multiplex PCR reads again in MiXCR, with one record for every CDR3 protein. The sample gives 5,000 to 7,000 distinct CDR3 sequences, around 42% of which show up once; around 47% is in the top ten. This clonotype was seen a handful of times. The antigen is undetermined. This chain connects TRBV30 to TRBJ1-2, with D possibly matching TRBD1 (6 bases). The specimen sequenced was blood. This TCR was sampled from a human donor in good health. Written as DNA, the CDR3 is TGTGCCTGGAGTGCCACACGTACATCCGGCAGGGGCAGCAACTATGGCTACACCTTC. Its protein is CAWSATRTSGRGSNYGYTF. The full variable domain, with the rest looked up from reference TRBV30 and TRBJ1-2, is SQTIHQWPATLVQPVGSPLSLECTVEGTSNPNLYWYRQAAGRGLQLLFYSVGIGQISSEVPQNLSASRPQDRQFILSSKKLLLSDSGFYLCAWSATRTSGRGSNYGYTFGSGTRLTVV.